These 26 T cell receptor beta chains were sequenced from one sample in a study of CD8 T cells in ankylosing spondylitis. MiXCR, applied by TCRdb to the 5' RACE reads, yields one record per CDR3 protein. This table holds 150,000 to 200,000 distinct CDR3 sequences, 11% found once. Input material: blood, either unsorted or a sorted T cell fraction (not recorded which). The origin of the receptors is a male donor with ankylosing spondylitis or in good health (not recorded which).

This clonotype was observed at least ten times. The CDR3 reads CATSREDRPREQYF. The CDR3 region has the DNA TGTGCCACCAGCAGGGAGGACAGGCCCCGCGAGCAGTACTTC. The chain uses TRBV15 and TRBJ2-7; 7 bases are shared with TRBD1. Unmatched junction bases numbered 8, after V lost 3 bases and J lost 6 bases. Germline values: CDR1 LNHNV, CDR2 YYDKDF (reference sequence). The CDR3 totals 14 residues.

This clonotype was seen at least ten times. V usage is TRBV5-1 and J usage is TRBJ2-1; 10 nucleotides agree with TRBD2. This CDR3 is built from 20 residues. V shed 0 bases, J shed 5 bases, and the junction held 17 bases outside the gene matches. Germline values: CDR1 SGHRS, CDR2 YFSETQ. CDR3 sequence reads: CASSLGSLAGVISRDNEQFF. The CDR3, as DNA: TGCGCCAGCAGCTTGGGGTCCCTAGCGGGAGTTATAAGCCGGGACAATGAGCAGTTCTTC.

This clonotype was seen many times. The J gene is TRBJ1-2, the V gene TRBV9; D not certain. Per the germline V gene, CDR1 is SGDLS and CDR2 is YYNGEE. The V and J ends lost 1 base and 2 bases respectively, with 9 bases between them. The CDR3 is made up of 14 amino acids. CDR3 region: CASSVPGGNYGYTF. The CDR3 nucleotides read TGTGCCAGCAGCGTACCCGGAGGGAACTATGGCTACACCTTC.

The V call is TRBV15, the J call TRBJ2-2; 11 positions match TRBD2. The CDR3 contains 20 residues. V was clipped by 1 base and J by 0 bases; unmatched bases: 10. CDR1 and CDR2 (germline): LNHNV, YYDKDF (reference sequence). This chain's CDR3 is CATSRGFTSGGIANTGELFF. In DNA form, the CDR3 reads TGTGCCACCAGCAGAGGGTTTACTAGCGGGGGAATCGCGAACACCGGGGAGCTGTTTTTT.

This clonotype was detected ten times or more. The chain combines TRBV5-1 with TRBJ2-1, with a weak D call TRBD1 (6 bases). The length of the CDR3 is 15 residues. The germline CDR1 and CDR2 sequences are SGHRS and YFSETQ. The V and J ends lost 0 bases and 5 bases respectively, with 12 bases between them. The CDR3 DNA reads as TGCGCCAGCAGCTTGGACGCAGGGGACCACAATGAGCAGTTCTTC. Its translation: CASSLDAGDHNEQFF.

The chain employs TRBV28 and TRBJ2-5; D is perhaps TRBD1 (6 bases). V was clipped by 5 bases and J by 2 bases, with 12 bases between them. The V gene's germline CDR1 is MDHEN and CDR2 SYDVKM. This CDR3 region has 14 residues. This CDR3 is CASSPPGVQETQYF. The CDR3 coding sequence is TGTGCCAGCAGTCCCCCAGGGGTTCAAGAGACCCAGTACTTC.

This clonotype was counted a few times. This sequence joins TRBV30 and TRBJ1-1, with D possibly matching TRBD1 (5 bases). Trimming cost V 0 bases and J 11 bases, with 13 bases left between them. The CDR3 spans 12 residues. The germline V gene encodes CDR1 GTSNPN and CDR2 SVGIG (reference sequence). The CDR3 loop reads CAWSVRQPGAFF. The DNA for the CDR3 is TGTGCCTGGAGTGTACGACAGCCTGGGGCTTTCTTT.

This clonotype turned up a few times. CDR3 in amino acids: CASSLDGDQETQYF. Written as DNA, the CDR3 is TGTGCCAGCAGCTTGGACGGCGACCAAGAGACCCAGTACTTC. The V call is TRBV7-9, the J call TRBJ2-5; no reliable D call. Germline V gene data show CDR1 as SEHNR and CDR2 as FQNEAQ (reference sequence). Between the trimmed V and J ends, which lost 3 bases and 0 bases, there was a span of 8 bases. The CDR3 extends over 14 amino acids.

This rearrangement joins TRBV27 to TRBJ1-5; a possible D gene is TRBD1 (5 bases). CDR3 length: 14 residues. Trimming took 6 bases from V and 7 from J, leaving 16 bases between them. Germline CDR1 and CDR2: MNHEY and SMNVEV (reference sequence). The CDR3: CASSSYRSEQPQHF. CDR3 DNA: TGTGCCAGCAGCAGCTACAGGTCCGAACAGCCCCAGCATTTT.

This clonotype was recorded a few times. The chain combines TRBV7-2 with TRBJ1-2, with D unclear. This CDR3 is built from 13 residues. From germline, CDR1 is SGHTA and CDR2 FQGNSA. The V gene lost 1 base and the J gene lost 9 bases, with 12 bases spanning the gap. The CDR3 protein is CASSLVGSKSYTF. DNA for the CDR3: TGTGCCAGCAGCTTAGTGGGCAGTAAAAGCTACACCTTC. Supplemented by reference TRBV7-2 and TRBJ1-2, the full variable domain reads GAGVSQSPSNKVTEKGKDVELRCDPISGHTALYWYRQSLGQGLEFLIYFQGNSAPDKSGLPSDRFSAERTGGSVSTLTIQRTQQEDSAVYLCASSLVGSKSYTFGSGTRLTVV.

This clonotype showed up many times. V gene TRBV20-1 combines with J gene TRBJ2-5, with 12 positions matching TRBD2. V gave up 6 bases and J gave up 2 bases; unmatched junction bases: 10. The CDR3 consists of 16 residues. Germline CDR1 DFQATT, CDR2 SNEGSKA (reference sequence). DNA for the CDR3: TGCAGTGCCCCGACGCGACTAGCGGGGGCTCAAGAGACCCAGTACTTC. This translates into CSAPTRLAGAQETQYF.

The sample holds many counts of this clonotype. The chain joins TRBV3-1 to TRBJ1-1; no clear D gene. Germline V lookup: CDR1 LGHDT, CDR2 YNNKEL (reference sequence). The CDR3 extends over 13 amino acids. V shed 3 bases and J shed 6 bases, with 11 bases lying between them. The CDR3 DNA follows: TGTGCCAGCAGCCAGGAGCAGAGTCCTGAAGCTTTCTTT. Translation gives CASSQEQSPEAFF. The variable domain in full, completed from reference TRBV3-1 and TRBJ1-1, reads DTAVSQTPKYLVTQMGNDKSIKCEQNLGHDTMYWYKQDSKKFLKIMFSYNNKELIINETVPNRFSPKSPDKAHLNLHINSLELGDSAVYFCASSQEQSPEAFFGQGTRLTVV.

The chain has TRBV14 and TRBJ2-1, with D hard to call. Germline V CDR1 and CDR2: SGHDN, FVKESK. The CDR3 is made up of 13 amino acids. The V end was cut by 10 bases, the J end by 5 bases, with 15 bases between. The CDR3 loop is CATALQNNNEQFF. As DNA, the CDR3 is TGTGCCACCGCCCTTCAGAATAACAATGAGCAGTTCTTC.

This rearrangement joins TRBV7-2 to TRBJ2-5, with TRBD2 matching 8 bases. In germline, CDR1 is SGHTA, CDR2 FQGNSA. With V trimmed by 3 bases and J by 3 bases, 9 bases remained unmatched. This CDR3 comprises 16 residues. DNA for the CDR3: TGTGCCAGCAGCTTTGGGAGCGGGGGACGGGAAGAGACCCAGTACTTC. It yields the protein CASSFGSGGREETQYF.

This chain connects TRBV7-2 to TRBJ2-1, with 8 bases identical to TRBD2. The germline CDR1 and CDR2 sequences are SGHTA and FQGNSA. This CDR3 is built from 15 residues. Trimming removed 7 bases from V and 9 bases from J; junction bases left unmatched: 14. CDR3 residues: CASNIPGLGFGEQFF. The CDR3 coding sequence is TGTGCCAGCAACATACCGGGACTAGGGTTCGGTGAGCAGTTCTTC.

The V call is TRBV20-1, the J call TRBJ2-5; 7 nucleotides line up with TRBD1. Germline values: CDR1 DFQATT, CDR2 SNEGSKA (reference sequence). Germline trimming cut 6 bases from V and 0 bases from J; bases unmatched to any gene: 4. The CDR3 runs 13 residues. In DNA, the CDR3 is TGCAGTGCCCTTCAGGGGGACCAAGAGACCCAGTACTTC. Encoded protein: CSALQGDQETQYF.

This clonotype was seen repeatedly, ten times or more. The V call is TRBV12-3 or TRBV12-4, the J call TRBJ2-2; TRBD2 aligns across 11 bases. This CDR3 spans 17 amino acids. The V segment lost 5 bases and the J segment 5 bases; nucleotides outside the gene matches: 10. The CDR3 loop is CASSLPTSGSSTGELFF. The CDR3 region has the DNA TGTGCCAGCAGTCTCCCTACTAGCGGGAGCTCAACCGGGGAGCTGTTTTTT.

To note about this clonotype: A much larger clone differs by one base, so this may be a read error. A read error is likely, as this CDR3 ends without the conserved phenylalanine or tryptophan. V gene TRBV5-1 combines with J gene TRBJ1-5, with D tentatively TRBD1 (6 bases). Germline CDR1 SGHRS, CDR2 YFSETQ. Trimming took off 1 base at V and 4 bases at J, with 12 bases between the two ends. The CDR3 is 15 residues long. The CDR3 DNA is TGCGCCAGCAGCTTGCAAGGGGGTTTAAATCAGCCCCAGCATATT. Its protein is CASSLQGGLNQPQHI.

The chain employs TRBV11-2 and TRBJ2-1, with 9 bases aligning to TRBD2. Losses at the gene ends were 0 bases for V and 10 bases for J; bases not matched to a gene: 10. The CDR3 is 16 residues long. In germline, CDR1 is SGHAT, CDR2 FQNNGV. In DNA, the CDR3 is TGTGCCAGCAGCTTAGATGAAATAGCGGGAGCAGACGAGCAGTTCTTC. It is translated as CASSLDEIAGADEQFF.

This clonotype was seen at least ten times. The genes are TRBV5-1 and TRBJ2-6; 9 bases are a match to TRBD2. This CDR3 has 19 residues. V trimming: 0 bases; J trimming: 10 bases; junction bases outside the gene matches: 17. Germline V gives CDR1 SGHRS, CDR2 YFSETQ. The CDR3 here is CASSLGLLAGPQRANVLTF. In DNA, the CDR3 is TGCGCCAGCAGCTTGGGGCTACTAGCGGGTCCCCAGCGTGCAAACGTCCTGACTTTC.

This clonotype was recorded many times. This chain uses TRBV11-2 with TRBJ2-4; no definite D call. The CDR3 sequence is 16 residues long. The V and J ends lost 4 bases and 0 bases respectively, with 13 bases between them. CDR1 SGHAT and CDR2 FQNNGV come from the germline V gene. The CDR3 reads CASSSSEALAKNIQYF. The CDR3, as DNA: TGTGCCAGCAGCTCGTCTGAAGCCCTAGCCAAAAACATTCAGTACTTC.

This clonotype has at least ten counts. The rearrangement links TRBV12-3 or TRBV12-4 to TRBJ2-5; TRBD1 agrees at 9 bases. Germline trimming cut 4 bases from V and 3 bases from J; bases unmatched to any gene: 3. This CDR3 is 14 amino acids long. Here the CDR3 DNA reads TGTGCCAGCAGTTGGGACAGGGTTGAAGAGACCCAGTACTTC. This codes for CASSWDRVEETQYF.

This clonotype was picked up one time. A much more abundant neighbour one base away suggests this may be a read error. The genes are TRBV7-6 and TRBJ2-3, with D tentatively TRBD2 (6 bases). The germline V and J ends were trimmed by 5 bases and 5 bases, with 14 bases remaining between them. The CDR3 is 14 amino acids. Germline V CDR1 and CDR2: SGHVS, FNYEAQ. The CDR3 DNA follows: TGTGCCAGCAGCCCACGGGAGTGGGTAGATACGCAGTATTTT. Translated, it gives CASSPREWVDTQYF.

The chain uses TRBV29-1 and TRBJ1-2, with D perhaps TRBD1 (5 bases). Per germline, CDR1 SQVTM and CDR2 ANQGSEA. The CDR3 consists of 11 residues. Deletions cut 2 bases from V and 5 bases from J, with 6 bases between. The CDR3 DNA reads as TGCAGCGTTGAACAGGGTTATGGCTACACCTTC. It yields the protein CSVEQGYGYTF.

This clonotype has ten or more counts. The chain employs TRBV6-2 or TRBV6-3 and TRBJ2-1; tentative D call: TRBD2 (5 bases). The V end was cut by 3 bases, the J end by 8 bases, with 26 bases between. The CDR3 runs 18 residues. In germline, CDR1 is MNHEY, CDR2 SVGEGT. The CDR3 region has the DNA TGTGCCAGCAGTTATCTACCACTGTCTAGCAGTTCTATCGATGAGCAGTTCTTC. It yields the protein CASSYLPLSSSSIDEQFF.

This clonotype occurred many times. V and J are TRBV20-1 and TRBJ2-7; no definite D call. The CDR3 has 13 residues. Trimming stripped 5 bases from V and 3 bases from J, with 14 bases between. The V gene's germline CDR1 is DFQATT and CDR2 SNEGSKA (reference sequence). The CDR3 nucleotides read TGCAGTGCTCCTCGAACCAGCAGCTACGAGCAGTACTTC. As protein: CSAPRTSSYEQYF.